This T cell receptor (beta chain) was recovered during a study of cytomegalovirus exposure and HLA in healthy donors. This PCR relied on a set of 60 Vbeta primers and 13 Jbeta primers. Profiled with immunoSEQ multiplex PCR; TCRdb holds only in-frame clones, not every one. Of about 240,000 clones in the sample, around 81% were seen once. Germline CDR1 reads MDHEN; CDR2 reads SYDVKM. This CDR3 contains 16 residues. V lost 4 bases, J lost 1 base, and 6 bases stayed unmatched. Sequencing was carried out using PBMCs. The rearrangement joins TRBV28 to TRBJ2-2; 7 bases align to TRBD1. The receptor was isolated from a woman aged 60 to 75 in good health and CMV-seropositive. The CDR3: CASSSLGTVNTGELFF. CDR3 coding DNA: TGTGCCAGCAGTTCGCTGGGGACAGTGAACACCGGGGAGCTGTTTTTT.